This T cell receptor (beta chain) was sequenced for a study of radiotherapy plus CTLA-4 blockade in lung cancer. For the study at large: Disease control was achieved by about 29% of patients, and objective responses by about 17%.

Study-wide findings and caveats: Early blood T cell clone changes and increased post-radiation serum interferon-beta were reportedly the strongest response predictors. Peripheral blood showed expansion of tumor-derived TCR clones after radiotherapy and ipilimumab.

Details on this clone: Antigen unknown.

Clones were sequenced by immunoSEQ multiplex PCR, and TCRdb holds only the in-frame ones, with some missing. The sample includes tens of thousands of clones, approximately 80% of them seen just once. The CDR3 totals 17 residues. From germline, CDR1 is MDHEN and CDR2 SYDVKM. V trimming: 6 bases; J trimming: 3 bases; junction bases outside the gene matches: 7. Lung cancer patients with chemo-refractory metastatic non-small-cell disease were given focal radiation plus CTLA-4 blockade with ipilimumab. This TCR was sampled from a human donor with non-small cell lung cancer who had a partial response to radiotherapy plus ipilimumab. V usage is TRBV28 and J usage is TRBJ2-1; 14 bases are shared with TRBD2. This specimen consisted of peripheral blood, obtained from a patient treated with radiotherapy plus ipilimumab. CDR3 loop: CASSLGLAGGDYNEQFF. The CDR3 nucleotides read TGTGCCAGCAGCCTCGGACTAGCGGGGGGTGACTACAATGAGCAGTTCTTC.